The 23 T cell receptor beta chains presented below share a single source sample, sequenced in a study of brain T cells in children with intractable seizures. Time point defined: blood from clinic visit 5 months post-surgery; TSC patient then seizure free. Only in-frame clones appear in the TCRdb table, and some are missing; sequencing was by immunoSEQ multiplex PCR. The sample yields about 340,000 clones, about 93% seen once. The specimen was peripheral blood, collected less than 6 months after surgery. These receptors were obtained from a boy under two years old with tuberous sclerosis and intractable seizures.

The chain couples TRBV12-3 or TRBV12-4 to TRBJ2-7; D not resolved. V was clipped by 4 bases and J by 4 bases, with 5 bases between them. The CDR3 totals 11 residues. The CDR3, as DNA: TGTGCCAGCAGTTGGAGTTACGAGCAGTACTTC. It specifies CASSWSYEQYF.

The V and J genes are TRBV4-1 and TRBJ1-2, with D unclear. CDR3 length: 15 residues. Germline V gene sequence: CDR1 MGHRA, CDR2 YSYEKL. Trimming pared 0 bases from V and 4 bases from J, leaving 12 bases between. In DNA, the CDR3 is TGCGCCAGCAGCCAAGACGCCACGGCGAGCTATGGCTACACCTTC. Protein: CASSQDATASYGYTF.

As for this clone: One junction end disagrees with the germline gene, perhaps due to a read error. This chain links TRBV11-3 with TRBJ2-6, with 10 bases matching TRBD1. Germline V gene data show CDR1 as SGHNT and CDR2 as YENEEA. This CDR3 spans 19 amino acids. The chain's CDR3 is CASSLAPGQGPSWANVLTF. The CDR3 coding sequence is TGTGCCAGCAGCTTAGCTCCGGGACAGGGGCCCTCTTGGGCCAACGTCCTGACTTTC. The complete variable domain, with remaining parts taken from reference TRBV11-3 and TRBJ2-6, reads EAGVVQSPRYKIIEKKQPVAFWCNPISGHNTLYWYLQNLGQGPELLIRYENEEAVDDSQLPKDRFSAERLKGVDSTLKIQPAELGDSAVYLCASSLAPGQGPSWANVLTFGAGSRLTVL.

This chain connects TRBV7-8 to TRBJ1-2, with D unresolved. The germline CDR1 and CDR2 sequences are SGHVS and FQNEAQ. V was trimmed by 0 bases and J by 5 bases, leaving 13 bases between them. There are 15 residues in the CDR3. In DNA form, the CDR3 reads TGTGCCAGCAGCTTAGCGGGCGTACAAGGGTATGGCTACACCTTC. Translated: CASSLAGVQGYGYTF.

This clone was found a few times. The gene calls are TRBV4-1 and TRBJ2-7; D is possibly TRBD1 (5 bases). The CDR3 extends over 15 amino acids. Trimming took off 2 bases at V and 0 bases at J, with 11 bases between the two ends. Looked up from germline, CDR1 is MGHRA and CDR2 is YSYEKL. CDR3 protein: CASSQSLGDSYEQYF. Written as DNA, the CDR3 is TGCGCCAGCAGCCAAAGCCTAGGGGACTCCTACGAGCAGTACTTC.

The J gene is TRBJ2-7, the V gene TRBV6-5; D remains ambiguous. Germline V lookup: CDR1 MNHEY, CDR2 SVGAGI. This CDR3 contains 15 residues. With 2 bases removed from V and 2 bases from J, the gap between germline ends came to 13 bases. The CDR3 DNA sequence: TGTGCCAGCAGTTACAAGGGCAGACGACCCTACGAGCAGTACTTC. This translates into CASSYKGRRPYEQYF.

The rearrangement links TRBV9 to TRBJ2-2; 11 bases match TRBD2. Trimming took 4 bases from V and 4 from J; bases not matched to a gene: 6. The V gene's germline CDR1 is SGDLS and CDR2 YYNGEE. The length of the CDR3 is 16 residues. CDR3 nucleotides: TGTGCCAGCAGCTTGCTAGCGGGGGGAAGCACCGGGGAGCTGTTTTTT. This sequence encodes CASSLLAGGSTGELFF.

The chain carries TRBV9 and TRBJ2-5, with TRBD2 matching over 9 bases. V lost 3 bases and J lost 5; bases outside the gene matches: 2. CDR1 and CDR2 (germline): SGDLS, YYNGEE. The CDR3 totals 13 residues. The CDR3 sequence is CASSASGVETQYF. Written as DNA, the CDR3 is TGTGCCAGCAGCGCTAGCGGGGTGGAGACCCAGTACTTC.

The chain links TRBV15 to TRBJ2-1; D not certain. Between the trimmed V and J ends, which lost 5 bases and 0 bases, there was a span of 14 bases. Germline CDR1 LNHNV, CDR2 YYDKDF (reference sequence). This CDR3 is 16 amino acids long. The CDR3 bases are TGTGCCACCAGCCTAGGACGCGCAACCTCCTACAATGAGCAGTTCTTC. This encodes CATSLGRATSYNEQFF.

The rearrangement uses TRBV7-8 and TRBJ1-1, with a possible D match to TRBD1 (5 bases). Per the germline V gene, CDR1 is SGHVS and CDR2 is FQNEAQ. With 1 base removed from V and 11 bases from J, the gap between germline ends came to 20 bases. The CDR3 spans 15 residues. CDR3: CASSLVRVPQEAAFF. The CDR3 nucleotides are TGTGCCAGCAGCTTAGTCCGTGTCCCACAGGAGGCTGCTTTCTTT.

Only one count was recorded for this clone. The chain has TRBV5-5 and TRBJ1-4; 7 positions agree with TRBD1. The V and J ends lost 0 bases and 6 bases, in that order; junction bases with no gene match: 2. The CDR3 covers 14 residues. Germline CDR1 SGHKS, CDR2 YYEKEE (reference sequence). As DNA, the CDR3 is TGTGCCAGCAGCTTGGAGGGGGCGGATGAAAAACTGTTTTTT. It yields the protein CASSLEGADEKLFF.

This chain connects TRBV5-6 to TRBJ2-1; D remains ambiguous. The CDR3 spans 14 residues. Trimming took off 4 bases at V and 0 bases at J, with 8 bases between the two ends. Germline V gene sequence: CDR1 SGHDT, CDR2 YYEEEE. CDR3 residues: CASSPGLSYNEQFF. As DNA, the CDR3 is TGTGCCAGCAGCCCGGGCCTCTCCTACAATGAGCAGTTCTTC.

The rearrangement uses TRBV11-3 and TRBJ1-1; no firm D call. Germline V gene lookup returns CDR1 SGHNT and CDR2 YENEEA. V dropped 1 base and J dropped 0 bases, with 9 bases sitting between them. This CDR3 contains 15 residues. CDR3 residues: CASSLVSTLNTEAFF. The CDR3 DNA sequence: TGTGCCAGCAGCTTAGTGTCCACTTTGAACACTGAAGCTTTCTTT.

This chain uses TRBV11-2 with TRBJ2-3; D not certain. V was cut by 1 base and J by 0 bases, with 5 bases left in between. Germline CDR1 reads SGHAT; CDR2 reads FQNNGV. The CDR3 runs to 14 residues. The CDR3 nucleotides read TGTGCCAGCAGCTTAGGCGCTAGCACAGATACGCAGTATTTT. Amino acid sequence: CASSLGASTDTQYF.

This clone was detected only once. The chain links TRBV18 to TRBJ1-2; D not certain. The CDR3 length is 12 residues. Germline V gene sequence: CDR1 KGHSH, CDR2 LQKENI. Between the trimmed V and J ends, which lost 3 bases and 8 bases, there was a span of 10 bases. The CDR3 protein is CASSPGRAGYTF. In nucleotides, the CDR3 is TGTGCCAGCTCACCGGGGAGGGCCGGCTACACCTTC. The entire variable domain, with the rest obtained from reference TRBV18 and TRBJ1-2, is as follows: NAGVMQNPRHLVRRRGQEARLRCSPMKGHSHVYWYRQLPEEGLKFMVYLQKENIIDESGMPKERFSAEFPKEGPSILRIQQVVRGDSAAYFCASSPGRAGYTFGSGTRLTVV.

The genes are TRBV6-5 and TRBJ2-1, with 7 bases lining up with TRBD2. The length of the CDR3 is 16 residues. J gave up 2 bases and V 2 bases, and 6 bases lay outside the gene matches. CDR1 is MNHEY and CDR2 is SVGAGI in the germline V gene. CDR3 in DNA: TGTGCCAGCAGTTACACCCCGGGACTAACCTACAATGAGCAGTTCTTC. Protein product: CASSYTPGLTYNEQFF.

The chain carries TRBV13 and TRBJ2-3; the match to TRBD2 covers 8 bases. Germline V gives CDR1 PRHDT, CDR2 FYEKMQ (reference sequence). The trim removed 8 bases at V and 0 bases at J, leaving 7 bases unmatched. The length of the CDR3 is 15 residues. The CDR3, as DNA: TGTGCCAGCCGGCTCGGGGGGGCGAGCACAGATACGCAGTATTTT. This encodes CASRLGGASTDTQYF.

The chain employs TRBV20-1 and TRBJ2-3, with 10 bases fitting TRBD1. The CDR3 consists of 16 residues. Germline-derived CDR1 and CDR2 are DFQATT and SNEGSKA (reference sequence). V dropped 3 bases and J dropped 3; count of bases not matched to a gene: 9. CDR3 coding DNA: TGCAGTGCTAGTTGCACAGGACAGGGGGGAACAGATACGCAGTATTTT. It is translated as CSASCTGQGGTDTQYF.

This chain uses TRBV5-4 with TRBJ1-1; D is possibly TRBD1 (6 bases). The CDR3 spans 15 residues. Per germline, CDR1 SGHNT and CDR2 YYREEE (reference sequence). Trimming stripped 1 base from V and 5 bases from J, with 15 bases between. The CDR3 spells CASSLYNTGTTEAFF. The CDR3 DNA reads as TGTGCCAGCAGCTTGTACAATACAGGGACGACTGAAGCTTTCTTT.

The rearrangement links TRBV4-2 to TRBJ1-2, with D maybe TRBD1 (5 bases). CDR3 size: 12 residues. The germline V gene has CDR1 LGHNA and CDR2 YNFKEQ. Trimming shortened V by 7 bases and J by 8 bases, and 14 bases separated the two germline ends. The CDR3 nucleotides are TGTGCCAGCAACCTTGGGGGGGTGGGCTACACCTTC. It translates to CASNLGGVGYTF.

This clone was found once. The chain employs TRBV6-5 and TRBJ2-5, with 14 bases matching TRBD2. J lost 5 bases, V lost 7 bases, and 6 bases had no gene match. This CDR3 has 15 residues. Germline CDR1 is MNHEY and CDR2 is SVGAGI. The CDR3 region is CASTMTSGGAETQYF. CDR3 sequence (DNA): TGTGCCAGCACCATGACTAGCGGGGGGGCGGAGACCCAGTACTTC.

This clone was seen more than once but under ten times. The chain links TRBV7-9 to TRBJ1-3; unclear D gene. With 1 base removed from V and 10 bases from J, the gap between germline ends came to 8 bases. The CDR3 extends over 12 amino acids. Germline lookup yields CDR1 SEHNR and CDR2 FQNEAQ (reference sequence). Written as DNA, the CDR3 is TGTGCCAGCAGCTTAGGGGAACGAACCATATATTTT. This codes for CASSLGERTIYF.

The chain carries TRBV6-5 and TRBJ2-7; 7 positions agree with TRBD2. The V segment lost 0 bases and the J segment 4 bases; nucleotides outside the gene matches: 6. This CDR3 is 15 amino acids long. Per germline, CDR1 MNHEY and CDR2 SVGAGI. The CDR3 protein is CASSYSRWEGYEQYF. DNA for the CDR3: TGTGCCAGCAGTTACTCCCGGTGGGAGGGTTACGAGCAGTACTTC.